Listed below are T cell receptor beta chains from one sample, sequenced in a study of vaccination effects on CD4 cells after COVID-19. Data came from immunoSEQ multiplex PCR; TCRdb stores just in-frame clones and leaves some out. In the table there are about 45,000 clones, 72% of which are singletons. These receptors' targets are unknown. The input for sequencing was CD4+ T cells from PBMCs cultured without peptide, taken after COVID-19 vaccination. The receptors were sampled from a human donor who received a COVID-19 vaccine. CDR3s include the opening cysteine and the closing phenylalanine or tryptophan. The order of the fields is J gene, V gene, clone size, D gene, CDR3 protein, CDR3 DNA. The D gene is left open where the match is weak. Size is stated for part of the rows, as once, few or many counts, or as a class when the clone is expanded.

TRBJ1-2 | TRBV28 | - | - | CASSVQGPPWGYTF | TGTGCCAGCAGTGTCCAGGGGCCCCCCTGGGGCTACACCTTC
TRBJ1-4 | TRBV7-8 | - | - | CASSLEAGFEKLFF | TGTGCCAGCAGCTTAGAGGCAGGGTTTGAAAAACTGTTTTTT
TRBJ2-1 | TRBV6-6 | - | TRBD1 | CAAHGTGYNEQFF | TGTGCCGCACACGGGACAGGGTATAATGAGCAGTTCTTC
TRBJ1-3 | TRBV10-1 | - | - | CASSQGSGNTIYF | TGCGCCAGCAGCCAGGGATCTGGAAACACCATATATTTT
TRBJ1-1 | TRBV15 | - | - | CATSRITANTEAFF | TGTGCCACCAGCAGGATTACAGCGAACACTGAAGCTTTCTTT
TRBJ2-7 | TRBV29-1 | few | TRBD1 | CSVARDRGDEQYF | TGCAGCGTCGCCCGGGACAGGGGTGACGAGCAGTACTTC
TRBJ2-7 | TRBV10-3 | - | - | CAISEWSLGEQYF | TGTGCCATCAGTGAATGGTCCCTGGGGGAGCAGTACTTC
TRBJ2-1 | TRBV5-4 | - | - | CASSGLRSYNEQFF | TGTGCCAGCAGTGGGTTGCGCTCCTACAATGAGCAGTTCTTC
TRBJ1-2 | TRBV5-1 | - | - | CASSLGPEENYGYTF | TGCGCCAGCAGCTTGGGCCCGGAGGAAAACTATGGCTACACCTTC
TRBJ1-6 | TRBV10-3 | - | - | CAISEGESPLHF | TGTGCCATCAGTGAGGGGGAATCACCCCTCCACTTT
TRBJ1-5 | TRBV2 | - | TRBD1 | CASSEQGDNQPQHF | TGTGCCAGCAGTGAACAGGGGGACAATCAGCCCCAGCATTTT
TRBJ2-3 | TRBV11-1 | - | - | CASSLTLVRTDTQYF | TGTGCCAGCAGCTTAACCCTAGTTCGAACAGATACGCAGTATTTT
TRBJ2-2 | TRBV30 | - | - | CAWSVGGSVAGELFF | TGTGCCTGGAGTGTAGGGGGGTCGGTGGCCGGGGAGCTGTTTTTT
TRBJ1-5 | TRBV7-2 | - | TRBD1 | CASSSRGLSQPQHF | TGTGCCAGCAGCTCAAGGGGGCTAAGTCAGCCCCAGCATTTT
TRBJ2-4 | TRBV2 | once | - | CASSETVLIAKNIQYF | TGTGCCAGCAGTGAAACTGTCCTAATAGCCAAAAACATTCAGTACTTC
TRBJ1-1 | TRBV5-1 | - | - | CASSLTGSNTEAFF | TGCGCCAGCAGCTTGACAGGGTCGAACACTGAAGCTTTCTTT
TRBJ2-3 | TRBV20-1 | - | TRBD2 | CSASASGGASLPPDTQYF | TGCAGTGCTAGTGCTAGCGGGGGGGCGAGTTTACCGCCAGATACGCAGTATTTT
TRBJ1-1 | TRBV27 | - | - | CASSLMGRNTEAFF | TGTGCCAGCAGTTTAATGGGAAGAAACACTGAAGCTTTCTTT
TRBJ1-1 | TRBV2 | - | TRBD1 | CASSEGARQGATEAFF | TGTGCCAGCAGTGAAGGGGCTCGGCAGGGGGCTACTGAAGCTTTCTTT
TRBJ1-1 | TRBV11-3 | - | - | CASSLESRGEAFF | TGTGCCAGCAGCTTAGAGTCCCGGGGTGAAGCTTTCTTT
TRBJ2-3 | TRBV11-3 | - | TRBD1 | CASSRDRSTDTQYF | TGTGCCAGCAGCCGGGACAGAAGCACAGATACGCAGTATTTT
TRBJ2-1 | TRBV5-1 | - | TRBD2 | CASSLGTSGGANEQFF | TGCGCCAGCAGCTTAGGGACTAGCGGGGGGGCCAATGAGCAGTTCTTC
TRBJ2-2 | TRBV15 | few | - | CATSRVGGIRTGELFF | TGTGCCACCAGCAGAGTTGGAGGGATTCGCACCGGGGAGCTGTTTTTT
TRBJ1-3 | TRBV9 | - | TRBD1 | CASSPRTGSGNTIYF | TGTGCCAGCAGCCCCAGGACAGGGTCGGGAAACACCATATATTTT
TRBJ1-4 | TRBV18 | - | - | CASSPGGMEYEKLFF | TGTGCCAGCTCACCAGGGGGTATGGAATATGAAAAACTGTTTTTT
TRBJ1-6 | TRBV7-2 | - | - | CASSLWGTPVPHF | TGTGCCAGCAGCTTATGGGGGACCCCCGTCCCCCACTTT
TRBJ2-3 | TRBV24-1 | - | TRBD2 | CATSDPTSGVVTDTQYF | TGTGCCACCAGTGATCCGACTAGCGGGGTTGTCACAGATACGCAGTATTTT
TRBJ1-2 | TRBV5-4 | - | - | CASSLKASGDGYGYTF | TGTGCCAGCAGCTTGAAGGCGTCCGGTGACGGCTATGGCTACACCTTC
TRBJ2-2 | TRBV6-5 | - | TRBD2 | CASSGRITGELFF | TGTGCCAGTAGCGGGAGGATAACCGGGGAGCTGTTTTTT
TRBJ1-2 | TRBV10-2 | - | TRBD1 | CASTGGSFGYTF | TGCGCCAGCACAGGGGGGAGTTTTGGCTACACCTTC
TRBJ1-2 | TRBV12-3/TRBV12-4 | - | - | CASSFRNIYGYTF | TGTGCCAGCAGTTTCAGGAACATTTATGGCTACACCTTC
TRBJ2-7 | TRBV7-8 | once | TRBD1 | CASSNRDRWSEQYF | TGTGCCAGCAGCAACAGGGACAGATGGAGCGAGCAGTACTTC
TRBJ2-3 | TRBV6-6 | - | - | CASSTSPPGDTDTQYF | TGTGCCAGCAGCACGTCCCCGCCCGGGGACACAGATACGCAGTATTTT
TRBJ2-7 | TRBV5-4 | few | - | CASSLDRVKREQYF | TGTGCCAGCAGCTTGGACAGGGTCAAACGCGAGCAGTACTTC
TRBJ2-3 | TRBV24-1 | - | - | CATSGGTQDSTDTQYF | TGTGCCACCAGTGGTGGGACACAAGACAGCACAGATACGCAGTATTTT
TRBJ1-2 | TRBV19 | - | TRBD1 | CASSDRAFGYGYTF | TGTGCCAGTTCAGACAGGGCTTTCGGCTATGGCTACACCTTC
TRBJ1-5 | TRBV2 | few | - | CASGLASTYSNQPQHF | TGTGCCAGCGGGTTAGCTTCTACTTATAGCAATCAGCCCCAGCATTTT
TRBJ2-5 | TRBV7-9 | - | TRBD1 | CASSSHRGLMTETQYF | TGTGCCAGCAGCTCTCACAGGGGGCTTATGACGGAGACCCAGTACTTC
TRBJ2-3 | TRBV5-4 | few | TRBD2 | CASSLIAGLTDTQYF | TGTGCCAGCAGCTTGATAGCGGGACTAACAGATACGCAGTATTTT
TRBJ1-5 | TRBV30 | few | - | CAWSREDNQPQHF | TGTGCCTGGAGTAGGGAGGACAATCAGCCCCAGCATTTT
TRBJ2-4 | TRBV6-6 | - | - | CASRILAKNIQYF | TGTGCCAGCCGCATTTTAGCCAAAAACATTCAGTACTTC
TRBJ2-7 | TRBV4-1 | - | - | CASSPRFLSYEQYF | TGCGCCAGCAGCCCTCGGTTCCTATCCTACGAGCAGTACTTC
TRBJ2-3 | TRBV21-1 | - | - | CASRVRAKTSTDTQYF | TGTGCCAGCAGAGTTAGGGCAAAGACTAGCACAGATACGCAGTATTTT
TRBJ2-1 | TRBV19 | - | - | CASSIGTPIYEQFF | TGTGCCAGTAGTATAGGTACCCCGATCTATGAGCAGTTCTTC